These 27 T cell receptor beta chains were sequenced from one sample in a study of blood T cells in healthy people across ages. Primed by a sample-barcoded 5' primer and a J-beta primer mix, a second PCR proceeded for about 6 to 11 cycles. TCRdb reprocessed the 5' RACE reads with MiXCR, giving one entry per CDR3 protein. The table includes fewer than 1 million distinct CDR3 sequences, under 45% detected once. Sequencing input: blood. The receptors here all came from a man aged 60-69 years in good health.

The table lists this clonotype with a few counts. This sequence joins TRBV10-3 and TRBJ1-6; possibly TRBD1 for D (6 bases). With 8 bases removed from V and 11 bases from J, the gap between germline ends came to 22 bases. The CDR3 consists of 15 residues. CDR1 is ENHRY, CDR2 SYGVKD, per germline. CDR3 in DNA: TGTGCCATCGGCAGTGTTTTAGGGGGGAATCCACCCCTCCACTTT. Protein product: CAIGSVLGGNPPLHF.

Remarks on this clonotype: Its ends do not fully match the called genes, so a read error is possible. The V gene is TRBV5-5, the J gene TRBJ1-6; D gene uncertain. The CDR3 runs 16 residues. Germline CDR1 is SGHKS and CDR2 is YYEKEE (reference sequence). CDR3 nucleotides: TGTGCCAGCAGACGGACTGAATCCTTCTATAATTCACCCTTCCACTTT. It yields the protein CASRRTESFYNSPFHF.

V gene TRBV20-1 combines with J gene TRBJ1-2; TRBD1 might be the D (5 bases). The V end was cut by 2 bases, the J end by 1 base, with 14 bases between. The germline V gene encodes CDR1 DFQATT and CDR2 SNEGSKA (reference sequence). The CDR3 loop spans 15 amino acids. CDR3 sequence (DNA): TGCAGTGCTAGACCCTCAGGGCGGGTTAACTATGGCTACACCTTC. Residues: CSARPSGRVNYGYTF.

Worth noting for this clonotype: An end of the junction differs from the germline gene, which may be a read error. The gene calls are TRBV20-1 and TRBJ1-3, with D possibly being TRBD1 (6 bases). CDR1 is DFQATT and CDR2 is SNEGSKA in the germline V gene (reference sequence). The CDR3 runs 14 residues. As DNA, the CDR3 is TGCAGTGCTAGAGTCGTAACTTCGGGGGACACCACATATTTT. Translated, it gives CSARVVTSGDTTYF.

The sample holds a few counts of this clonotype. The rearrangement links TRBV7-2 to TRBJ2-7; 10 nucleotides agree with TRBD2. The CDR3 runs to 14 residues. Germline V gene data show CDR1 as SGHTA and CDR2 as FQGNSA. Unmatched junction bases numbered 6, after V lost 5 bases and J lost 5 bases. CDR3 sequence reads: CASSPGLAKDEQYF. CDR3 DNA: TGTGCCAGCAGCCCGGGACTAGCGAAGGACGAGCAGTACTTC.

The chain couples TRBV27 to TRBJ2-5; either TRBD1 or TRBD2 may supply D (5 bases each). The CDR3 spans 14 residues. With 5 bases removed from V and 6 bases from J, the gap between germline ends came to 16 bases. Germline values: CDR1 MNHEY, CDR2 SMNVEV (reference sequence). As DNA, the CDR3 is TGTGCCAGCAGTACCGGGACGGAAATGAAGACCCAGTACTTC. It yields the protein CASSTGTEMKTQYF.

The CDR3 DNA reads as TGTGCCAGCAGTCGGACAGGGAGTGGGTCACCCCTCCACTTT. The encoded protein is CASSRTGSGSPLHF. The rearrangement links TRBV12-3 or TRBV12-4 to TRBJ1-6; 8 bases align to TRBD1. This CDR3 is 14 amino acids long. Unmatched junction bases numbered 7, after V lost 5 bases and J lost 10 bases.

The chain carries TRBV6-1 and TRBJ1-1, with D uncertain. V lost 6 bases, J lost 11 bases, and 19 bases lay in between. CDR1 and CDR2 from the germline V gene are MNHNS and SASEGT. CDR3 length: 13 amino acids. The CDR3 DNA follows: TGTGCCAGCAGCGGAGCGCCGGGTTTCGGCGCTTTCTTT. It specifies CASSGAPGFGAFF.

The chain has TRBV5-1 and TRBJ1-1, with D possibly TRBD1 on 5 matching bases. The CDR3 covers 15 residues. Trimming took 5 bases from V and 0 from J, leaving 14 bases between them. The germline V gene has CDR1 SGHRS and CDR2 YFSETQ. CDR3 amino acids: CASRSDGAVNTEAFF. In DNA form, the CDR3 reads TGCGCCAGCAGGTCTGATGGGGCAGTGAACACTGAAGCTTTCTTT.

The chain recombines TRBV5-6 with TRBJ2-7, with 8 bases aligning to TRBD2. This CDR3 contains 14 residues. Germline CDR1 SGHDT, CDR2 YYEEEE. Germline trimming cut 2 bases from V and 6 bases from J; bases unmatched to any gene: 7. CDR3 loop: CASSFLTGGSEQYF. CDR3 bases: TGTGCCAGCAGCTTCCTGACGGGGGGGAGCGAGCAGTACTTC.

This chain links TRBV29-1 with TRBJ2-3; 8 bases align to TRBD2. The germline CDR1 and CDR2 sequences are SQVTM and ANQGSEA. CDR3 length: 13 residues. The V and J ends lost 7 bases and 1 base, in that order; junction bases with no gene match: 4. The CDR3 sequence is CSGLSGGTDTQYF. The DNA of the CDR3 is TGCAGCGGGCTTAGCGGGGGCACAGATACGCAGTATTTT.

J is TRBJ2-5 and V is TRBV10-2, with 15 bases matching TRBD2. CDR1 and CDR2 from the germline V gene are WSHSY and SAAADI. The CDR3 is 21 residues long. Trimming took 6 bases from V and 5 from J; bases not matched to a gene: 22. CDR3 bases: TGCGCCAGCAGCGGTTACTCCCGGGACTCCGGACTAGCGGGGGGGCAGGAGACCCAGTACTTC. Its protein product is CASSGYSRDSGLAGGQETQYF.

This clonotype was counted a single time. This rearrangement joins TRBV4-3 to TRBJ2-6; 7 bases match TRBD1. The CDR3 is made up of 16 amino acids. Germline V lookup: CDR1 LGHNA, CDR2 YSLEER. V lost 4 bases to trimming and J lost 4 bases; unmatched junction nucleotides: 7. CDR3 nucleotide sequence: TGCGCCAGCAGCCTCAGACAGGGTGGAGGGGCCAACGTCCTGACTTTC. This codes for CASSLRQGGGANVLTF.

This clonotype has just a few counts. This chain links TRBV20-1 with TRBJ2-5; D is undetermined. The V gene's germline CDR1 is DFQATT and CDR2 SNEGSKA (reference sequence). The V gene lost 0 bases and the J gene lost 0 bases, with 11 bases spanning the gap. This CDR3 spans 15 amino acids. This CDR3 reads CSARDQDWYQETQYF. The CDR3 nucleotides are TGCAGTGCTAGAGACCAAGACTGGTACCAAGAGACCCAGTACTTC.

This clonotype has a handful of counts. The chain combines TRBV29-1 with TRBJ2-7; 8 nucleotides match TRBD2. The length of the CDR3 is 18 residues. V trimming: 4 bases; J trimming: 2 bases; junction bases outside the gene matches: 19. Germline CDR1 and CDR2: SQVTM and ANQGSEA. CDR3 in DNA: TGCAGCGTTGGACAGGTACTCAGCGGGGGCATAATAACCTACGAGCAGTACTTC. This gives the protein CSVGQVLSGGIITYEQYF.

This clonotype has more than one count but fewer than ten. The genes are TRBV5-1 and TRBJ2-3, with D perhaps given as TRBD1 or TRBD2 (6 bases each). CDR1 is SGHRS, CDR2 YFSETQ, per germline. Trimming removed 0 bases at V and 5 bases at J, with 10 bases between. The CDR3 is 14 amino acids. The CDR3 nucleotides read TGCGCCAGCAGCTTGGACAGGGAGGTAGATACGCAGTATTTT. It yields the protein CASSLDREVDTQYF.

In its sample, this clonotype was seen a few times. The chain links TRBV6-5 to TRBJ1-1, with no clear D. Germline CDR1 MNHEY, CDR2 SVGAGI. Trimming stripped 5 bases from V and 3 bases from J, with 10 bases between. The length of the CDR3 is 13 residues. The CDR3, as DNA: TGTGCCAGCAGTCGGCGGCGGGACACTGAAGCTTTCTTT. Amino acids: CASSRRRDTEAFF.

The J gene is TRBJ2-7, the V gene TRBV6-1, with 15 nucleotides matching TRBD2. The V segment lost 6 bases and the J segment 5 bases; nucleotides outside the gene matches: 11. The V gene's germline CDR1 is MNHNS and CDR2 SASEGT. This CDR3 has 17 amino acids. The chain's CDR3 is CASSVGLAGGPLNEQYF. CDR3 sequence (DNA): TGTGCCAGCAGCGTCGGACTAGCGGGAGGGCCTCTCAACGAGCAGTACTTC.

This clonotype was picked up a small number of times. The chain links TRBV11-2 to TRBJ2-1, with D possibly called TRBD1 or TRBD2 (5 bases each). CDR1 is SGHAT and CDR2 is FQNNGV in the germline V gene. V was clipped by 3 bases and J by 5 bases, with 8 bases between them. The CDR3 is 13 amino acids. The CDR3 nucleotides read TGTGCCAGCAGCTTTGGGGGACACAATGAGCAGTTCTTC. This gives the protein CASSFGGHNEQFF.

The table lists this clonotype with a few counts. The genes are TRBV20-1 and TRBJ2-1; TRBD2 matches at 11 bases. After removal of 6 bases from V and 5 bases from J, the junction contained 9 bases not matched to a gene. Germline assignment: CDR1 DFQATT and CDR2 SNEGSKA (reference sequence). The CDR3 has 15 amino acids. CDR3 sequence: CSAPRPTSGNNEQFF. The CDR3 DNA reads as TGCAGTGCCCCACGACCGACTAGCGGGAACAATGAGCAGTTCTTC.

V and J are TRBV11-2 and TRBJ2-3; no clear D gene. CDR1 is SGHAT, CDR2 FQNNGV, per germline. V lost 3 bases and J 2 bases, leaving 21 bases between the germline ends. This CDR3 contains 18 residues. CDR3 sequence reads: CASSLDVGRNRYTDTQYF. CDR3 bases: TGTGCCAGCAGCTTGGATGTTGGACGGAATCGCTACACAGATACGCAGTATTTT.

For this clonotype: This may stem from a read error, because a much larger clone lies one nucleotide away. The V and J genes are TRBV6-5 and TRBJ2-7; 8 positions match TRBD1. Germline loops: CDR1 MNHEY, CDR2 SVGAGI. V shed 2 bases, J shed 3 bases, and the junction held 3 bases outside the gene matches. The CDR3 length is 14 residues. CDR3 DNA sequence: TGTGCCAGCAGTTACGGGGACAGGCTCTACGAGCAGTACTTC. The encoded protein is CASSYGDRLYEQYF.

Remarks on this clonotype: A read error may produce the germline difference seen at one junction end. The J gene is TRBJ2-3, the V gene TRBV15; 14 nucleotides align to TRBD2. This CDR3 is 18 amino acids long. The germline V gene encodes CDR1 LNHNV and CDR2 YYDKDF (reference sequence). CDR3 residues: CATSRDRGLAGVTDTRYF. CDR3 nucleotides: TGTGCCACCAGCAGAGATCGGGGACTAGCGGGAGTCACAGATACGCGGTATTTT.

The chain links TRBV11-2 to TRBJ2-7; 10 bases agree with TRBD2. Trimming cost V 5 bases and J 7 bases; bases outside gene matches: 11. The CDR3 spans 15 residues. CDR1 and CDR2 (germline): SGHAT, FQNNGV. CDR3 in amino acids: CASSELAGLNNEQYF. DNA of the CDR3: TGTGCCAGCAGCGAACTAGCGGGGCTAAACAATGAGCAGTACTTC.

Here the CDR3 reads CASSHLRGGNNSPLHF. CDR3 sequence (DNA): TGTGCCAGCAGCCACCTACGGGGGGGGAATAATTCACCCCTCCACTTT. The rearrangement links TRBV14 to TRBJ1-6; a weak D match, TRBD1 (5 bases). Germline lookup yields CDR1 SGHDN and CDR2 FVKESK. Trimming removed 3 bases at V and 5 bases at J, with 14 bases between. This CDR3 is 16 amino acids long.

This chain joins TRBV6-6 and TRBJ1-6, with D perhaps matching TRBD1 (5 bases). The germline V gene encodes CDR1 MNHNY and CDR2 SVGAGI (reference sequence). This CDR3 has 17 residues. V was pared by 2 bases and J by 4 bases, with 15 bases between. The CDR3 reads CASSYSLQGKYNSPLHF. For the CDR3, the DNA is TGTGCCAGCAGTTACAGTCTTCAGGGAAAATATAATTCACCCCTCCACTTT.

CDR3 loop: CASSPPRGTDTQYF. Written as DNA, the CDR3 is TGCGCCAGCAGCCCCCCTAGGGGCACAGATACGCAGTATTTT. V usage is TRBV5-1 and J usage is TRBJ2-3, with unresolved D. The CDR3 runs 14 residues. Between the trimmed V and J ends, which lost 4 bases and 1 base, there was a span of 10 bases. Germline CDR1 reads SGHRS; CDR2 reads YFSETQ.